The next 28 T cell receptor beta chains were all read from a single sample in a study of blood T cell repertoires in COVID-19. Here immunoSEQ multiplex PCR was the method, and the copy in TCRdb shows in-frame clones only, minus some. The sample has roughly 500,000 clones, 80% to 90% seen once. The sequenced material came from PBMCs or T cells enriched from blood (not recorded which). These receptors all stem from an older woman who had recovered from COVID-19.

V is TRBV30 and J is TRBJ1-3; D gene unclear. CDR1 and CDR2 from the germline V gene are GTSNPN and SVGIG (reference sequence). V was clipped by 4 bases and J by 0 bases, with 10 bases between them. CDR3 length: 14 amino acids. CDR3 amino acids: CAWNLGASGNTIYF. The CDR3 DNA sequence: TGTGCCTGGAATCTGGGCGCCTCTGGAAACACCATATATTTT. The variable domain in full, completed from reference TRBV30 and TRBJ1-3, reads SQTIHQWPATLVQPVGSPLSLECTVEGTSNPNLYWYRQAAGRGLQLLFYSVGIGQISSEVPQNLSASRPQDRQFILSSKKLLLSDSGFYLCAWNLGASGNTIYFGEGSWLTVV.

This chain links TRBV27 with TRBJ1-2, with D possibly TRBD1 on 6 matching bases. Germline-derived CDR1 and CDR2 are MNHEY and SMNVEV (reference sequence). V lost 6 bases and J 4 bases, leaving 24 bases between the germline ends. The CDR3 loop spans 17 amino acids. This chain's CDR3 is CASRRLLNRDAGYGYTF. The CDR3 DNA follows: TGTGCCAGCAGACGTCTACTCAACAGGGATGCGGGCTATGGCTACACCTTC.

V and J are TRBV7-9 and TRBJ1-3, with unresolved D. CDR1 and CDR2 from the germline V gene are SEHNR and FQNEAQ (reference sequence). CDR3 length: 12 residues. The V and J ends lost 0 bases and 11 bases respectively, with 8 bases between them. Here the CDR3 reads CASSLAGQPIYF. CDR3 DNA: TGTGCCAGCAGCTTAGCGGGCCAACCCATATATTTT.

The chain couples TRBV5-1 to TRBJ2-5; D is perhaps TRBD2 (6 bases). The V gene's germline CDR1 is SGHRS and CDR2 YFSETQ. This CDR3 comprises 13 residues. With 2 bases removed from V and 2 bases from J, the gap between germline ends came to 7 bases. The CDR3: CASSFGRQETQYF. Here the CDR3 DNA reads TGCGCCAGCAGCTTCGGGAGACAAGAGACCCAGTACTTC.

The V call is TRBV2, the J call TRBJ2-5; TRBD2 agrees at 11 bases. This CDR3 is 15 amino acids long. CDR1 and CDR2 from the germline V gene are SNHLY and FYNNEI. Unmatched junction bases numbered 4, after V lost 1 base and J lost 6 bases. The CDR3 spells CASSEVAGGPQTQYF. CDR3 nucleotide sequence: TGTGCCAGCAGTGAAGTAGCGGGGGGGCCCCAGACCCAGTACTTC.

This clone was observed at least ten times. V gene TRBV5-5 combines with J gene TRBJ1-1; TRBD1 might be the D (5 bases). There are 14 residues in the CDR3. V was clipped by 2 bases and J by 5 bases, with 13 bases between them. Germline loops: CDR1 SGHKS, CDR2 YYEKEE (reference sequence). In DNA, the CDR3 is TGTGCCAGCAGCTTCGCCGGGGGGGTTACTGAAGCTTTCTTT. Residues: CASSFAGGVTEAFF. The full variable domain, completed using reference TRBV5-5 and TRBJ1-1, is DAGVTQSPTHLIKTRGQQVTLRCSPISGHKSVSWYQQVLGQGPQFIFQYYEKEERGRGNFPDRFSARQFPNYSSELNVNALLLGDSALYLCASSFAGGVTEAFFGQGTRLTVV.

As concerns this clone: This sample also contains other DNA sequences that code for the same CDR3. The chain couples TRBV27 to TRBJ1-2; tentatively, D is TRBD1 (5 bases). This CDR3 has 13 residues. Germline lookup yields CDR1 MNHEY and CDR2 SMNVEV (reference sequence). Trimming stripped 4 bases from V and 5 bases from J, with 11 bases between. The CDR3 DNA sequence: TGTGCCAGCAGTTCCACCCAGGGTTATGGCTACACCTTC. It specifies CASSSTQGYGYTF.

This clone occurred once. V and J are TRBV5-1 and TRBJ1-3; D gene uncertain. Germline V gene sequence: CDR1 SGHRS, CDR2 YFSETQ. Trimming stripped 4 bases from V and 0 bases from J, with 11 bases between. This CDR3 is 15 amino acids long. The CDR3 is CASSPVLSSGNTIYF. In DNA, the CDR3 is TGCGCCAGCAGCCCCGTACTGAGCTCTGGAAACACCATATATTTT.

The chain links TRBV5-4 to TRBJ2-1; 11 bases line up with TRBD2. Per germline, CDR1 SGHNT and CDR2 YYREEE (reference sequence). V dropped 2 bases and J dropped 6; count of bases not matched to a gene: 1. The CDR3 extends over 14 amino acids. The CDR3 DNA follows: TGTGCCAGCAGCTTTAGCGGGGGGGCCAATGAGCAGTTCTTC. Translation gives CASSFSGGANEQFF. The variable domain in full, with the rest retrieved from reference TRBV5-4 and TRBJ2-1, is ETGVTQSPTHLIKTRGQQVTLRCSSQSGHNTVSWYQQALGQGPQFIFQYYREEENGRGNFPPRFSGLQFPNYSSELNVNALELDDSALYLCASSFSGGANEQFFGPGTRLTVL.

The genes are TRBV28 and TRBJ1-3; the D gene is possibly TRBD1 (5 bases). Germline values: CDR1 MDHEN, CDR2 SYDVKM. V was cut by 7 bases and J by 0 bases, with 16 bases left in between. This CDR3 has 16 amino acids. The CDR3 bases are TGTGCCAGCACCTCGGGGGGGAAGGTCTCTGGAAACACCATATATTTT. Amino acid sequence: CASTSGGKVSGNTIYF. Together with reference TRBV28 and TRBJ1-3, the CDR3 gives the full variable domain: DVKVTQSSRYLVKRTGEKVFLECVQDMDHENMFWYRQDPGLGLRLIYFSYDVKMKEKGDIPEGYSVSREKKERFSLILESASTNQTSMYLCASTSGGKVSGNTIYFGEGSWLTVV.

J is TRBJ2-3 and V is TRBV27; 7 bases agree with TRBD1. V lost 3 bases to trimming and J lost 2 bases; unmatched junction nucleotides: 5. The CDR3 length is 15 residues. Germline assignment: CDR1 MNHEY and CDR2 SMNVEV (reference sequence). CDR3 in DNA: TGTGCCAGCAGTTTTGGTACAGGGGTCACAGATACGCAGTATTTT. Encoded protein: CASSFGTGVTDTQYF.

The chain is built from TRBV3-1 (or the pseudogene TRBV3-2) and TRBJ2-3; a possible D gene is TRBD2 (5 bases). Germline V lookup: CDR1 LGHDT, CDR2 YNNKEL (reference sequence). The CDR3 loop spans 14 amino acids. Trimming removed 2 bases from V and 0 bases from J, with 6 bases in between. DNA of the CDR3: TGTGCCAGCAGCCAACCGGGGAGCACAGATACGCAGTATTTT. This codes for CASSQPGSTDTQYF.

The table lists this clone with a count of one. The gene calls are TRBV5-8 and TRBJ2-3; the D is unclear. The CDR3 spans 16 residues. Per the germline V gene, CDR1 is SGHTS and CDR2 is YDEGEE. V dropped 2 bases and J dropped 2 bases, with 15 bases sitting between them. The CDR3 reads CASSFKAVPPTDTQYF. CDR3 sequence (DNA): TGTGCCAGCAGCTTTAAGGCGGTGCCGCCCACAGATACGCAGTATTTT.

The J gene is TRBJ2-5, the V gene TRBV5-1; 11 bases are a match to TRBD1. Germline values: CDR1 SGHRS, CDR2 YFSETQ. Trimming at V came to 4 bases and at J to 1 base, leaving 9 bases not matched to a gene. This CDR3 comprises 17 residues. CDR3 in amino acids: CASSPGQGARGQETQYF. In nucleotides, the CDR3 is TGCGCCAGCAGCCCAGGACAGGGGGCGCGGGGCCAAGAGACCCAGTACTTC.

V is TRBV7-6 and J is TRBJ1-5; a possible D gene is TRBD1 (6 bases). The V gene's germline CDR1 is SGHVS and CDR2 FNYEAQ. CDR3 length: 16 residues. V lost 2 bases to trimming and J lost 2 bases, with 13 bases between them. The CDR3 is CASSLWPRGRNQPQHF. The DNA for the CDR3 is TGTGCCAGCAGCTTATGGCCCAGGGGTCGCAATCAGCCCCAGCATTTT.

Comment on this clone: One end of the junction fails to match germline, which may point to a read error. This same CDR3 is encoded by further DNA sequences in the sample. V is TRBV7-7 and J is TRBJ2-3; 7 nucleotides match TRBD2. Germline CDR1 SSHAT, CDR2 FNYEAQ (reference sequence). The CDR3 sequence is 14 residues long. CDR3 in amino acids: CASSLAGLTDTQYF. CDR3 bases: TGTGCTAGCAGCTTAGCGGGCCTCACAGATACGCAGTATTTT.

The rearrangement uses TRBV24-1 and TRBJ1-3, with unresolved D. V gave up 6 bases and J gave up 4 bases, with 9 bases separating them. This CDR3 contains 13 residues. CDR1 and CDR2 (germline): KGHDR, SFDVKD. The CDR3 nucleotides read TGTGCCACCAGTCCTGGCGGGGGAAACACCATATATTTT. Amino acid sequence: CATSPGGGNTIYF.

This sequence joins TRBV2 and TRBJ1-1, with TRBD1 matching over 7 bases. V lost 6 bases and J lost 0; bases outside the gene matches: 4. The CDR3 contains 14 residues. Germline CDR1 SNHLY, CDR2 FYNNEI. The CDR3 is CASRGGQLNTEAFF. The CDR3 coding sequence is TGTGCCAGCAGAGGGGGACAGTTGAACACTGAAGCTTTCTTT.

This clone was counted only a few times. The chain joins TRBV3-1 (or the pseudogene TRBV3-2) to TRBJ2-7; D is unresolved. The V gene lost 2 bases and the J gene lost 7 bases, with 9 bases spanning the gap. The CDR3 consists of 12 residues. CDR1 and CDR2 from the germline V gene are LGHDT and YNNKEL (reference sequence). DNA for the CDR3: TGTGCCAGCAGCCAAAGCCCCCAAGAGCAGTACTTC. Protein: CASSQSPQEQYF.

The chain employs TRBV6-1 and TRBJ2-1; TRBD2 matches at 11 bases. J lost 2 bases, V lost 0 bases, and 6 bases had no gene match. CDR1 and CDR2 (germline): MNHNS, SASEGT. This CDR3 contains 18 residues. The CDR3 coding sequence is TGTGCCAGCAGTGAAGCTCCCCTAGCGGGGGGTCCCTACAATGAGCAGTTCTTC. As protein: CASSEAPLAGGPYNEQFF.

The chain couples TRBV4-1 to TRBJ1-5; 7 positions agree with TRBD1. Germline CDR1 MGHRA, CDR2 YSYEKL. The CDR3 length is 15 residues. V trimming: 5 bases; J trimming: 10 bases; junction bases outside the gene matches: 14. CDR3 nucleotides: TGCGCCAGCAGCTACGACAGGGTAGGGTACGGACCCCAGCATTTT. This codes for CASSYDRVGYGPQHF.

The chain links TRBV18 to TRBJ1-3; D is possibly TRBD1 (5 bases). CDR3 length equals 14 residues. V was pared by 2 bases and J by 4 bases, with 9 bases between. In germline, CDR1 is KGHSH, CDR2 LQKENI. CDR3 nucleotides: TGTGCCAGCTCACCAGGAGGGGCCGGAAACACCATATATTTT. It codes for CASSPGGAGNTIYF.

The J gene is TRBJ2-7, the V gene TRBV5-5, with 10 positions matching TRBD1. V lost 2 bases and J lost 6; bases outside the gene matches: 5. The CDR3 is 14 amino acids. Germline CDR1 is SGHKS and CDR2 is YYEKEE (reference sequence). The CDR3 sequence: CASSFDRGPLEQYF. In nucleotides, the CDR3 is TGTGCCAGCAGCTTCGACAGGGGGCCTCTCGAGCAGTACTTC.

This clone was observed a handful of times. V and J are TRBV6-6 and TRBJ2-7; possibly TRBD1 for D (5 bases). CDR1 is MNHNY and CDR2 is SVGAGI in the germline V gene (reference sequence). There are 14 residues in the CDR3. V shed 8 bases and J shed 6 bases, with 20 bases lying between them. CDR3 in DNA: TGTGCCAGCGCATACCTGGACATACCCGGCGAGCAGTACTTC. This sequence encodes CASAYLDIPGEQYF.

The V call is TRBV2, the J call TRBJ2-7, with TRBD2 identical over 10 bases. CDR1 is SNHLY and CDR2 is FYNNEI in the germline V gene. The CDR3 contains 13 residues. V shed 5 bases, J shed 6 bases, and the junction held 4 bases outside the gene matches. Here the CDR3 reads CASSQLAGSEQYV. CDR3 nucleotide sequence: TGTGCCAGCAGTCAACTAGCGGGGTCCGAGCAGTACGTC.

The V and J genes are TRBV30 and TRBJ2-7; D possibly corresponds to TRBD1 (6 bases). Germline assignment: CDR1 GTSNPN and CDR2 SVGIG (reference sequence). The CDR3 has 12 residues. Trimming stripped 4 bases from V and 5 bases from J, with 12 bases between. CDR3 loop: CAWTQGFHEQYF. CDR3 in DNA: TGTGCCTGGACCCAGGGGTTCCACGAGCAGTACTTC.

This clone was picked up one time. V is TRBV6-5 and J is TRBJ1-2; no clear D gene. Germline values: CDR1 MNHEY, CDR2 SVGAGI. V lost 4 bases to trimming and J lost 0 bases, with 12 bases between them. The CDR3 has 15 amino acids. As DNA, the CDR3 is TGTGCCAGCAGTTCCGAATCCGGGACTAACTATGGCTACACCTTC. Translation: CASSSESGTNYGYTF.

The chain has TRBV29-1 and TRBJ1-1; tentatively, D is TRBD1 (6 bases). V was pared by 6 bases and J by 1 base, with 12 bases between. Germline V gives CDR1 SQVTM, CDR2 ANQGSEA. This CDR3 has 13 residues. The CDR3 region has the DNA TGCAGCGTCGTCAGGGGACAGAACACTGAAGCTTTCTTT. The encoded protein is CSVVRGQNTEAFF.